This T cell receptor (beta chain) is from a study of shared clonotypes between healthy human individuals. On the study more broadly: In total, the donors were a couple of women and a few men aged 18 to 49.

Using immunoSEQ multiplex PCR, the repertoire was profiled, and TCRdb retains in-frame clones only, with some absent. The sample carries 75,000 to 100,000 clones, roughly half recorded once. This clone appeared a few times. This CDR3 has 13 amino acids. The V end lost 10 bases, the J end lost 3 bases, and 15 bases lay between the germline ends. Germline CDR1 reads SNHLY; CDR2 reads FYNNEI. This clonotype was sampled from a middle-aged woman in good health. Some clones in this sample may be carry-over from other donors' samples. Material: PBMCs. The chain employs TRBV2 and TRBJ1-2; the D gene is possibly TRBD1 (5 bases). DNA for the CDR3: TGTGCCACCAGGGACGGGTGGGACTATGGCTACACCTTC. Protein product: CATRDGWDYGYTF.